The 4 T cell receptor beta chains listed next were all sequenced from one sample in a study of cytomegalovirus exposure and HLA in healthy donors. The table came from immunoSEQ multiplex PCR; TCRdb's copy has only in-frame clones and leaves some out. The sample has 130,000 or so clones, 89% seen once. The material sequenced was PBMCs. The receptors were gathered from a young man in good health and CMV-seronegative.

The rearrangement joins TRBV10-1 to TRBJ1-2; D is undetermined. CDR1 WNHNN and CDR2 SYGVQD come from the germline V gene (reference sequence). The CDR3 contains 14 residues. V was trimmed by 0 bases and J by 8 bases, leaving 13 bases between them. The CDR3: CASSESYGRLGYTF. The CDR3 bases are TGCGCCAGCAGTGAGTCTTACGGTCGTCTCGGCTACACCTTC.

This rearrangement joins TRBV6-6 to TRBJ2-1; D may be TRBD2 (5 bases). Germline CDR1 is MNHNY and CDR2 is SVGAGI (reference sequence). V shed 7 bases and J shed 10 bases, with 14 bases lying between them. The CDR3 has 12 amino acids. This CDR3 is CASNSGVLEQFF. The CDR3 nucleotides are TGTGCCAGCAACAGCGGAGTTTTAGAGCAGTTCTTC.

V and J are TRBV9 and TRBJ1-4; D is ambiguous. The CDR3 runs 12 residues. V was cut by 3 bases and J by 3 bases, with 3 bases left in between. The germline V gene encodes CDR1 SGDLS and CDR2 YYNGEE. DNA for the CDR3: TGTGCCAGCAGCGCCTCTAATGAAAAACTGTTTTTT. Translation gives CASSASNEKLFF.

This chain links TRBV19 with TRBJ1-2; D remains ambiguous. The CDR3 totals 13 residues. Germline assignment: CDR1 LNHDA and CDR2 SQIVND (reference sequence). V shed 6 bases and J shed 8 bases, with 16 bases lying between them. The DNA for the CDR3 is TGTGCCAGTAGCCCCGGGAGGGTAGGCGGCTACACCTTC. This sequence encodes CASSPGRVGGYTF. Combining the CDR3 with reference TRBV19 and TRBJ1-2 gives the whole variable domain DGGITQSPKYLFRKEGQNVTLSCEQNLNHDAMYWYRQDPGQGLRLIYYSQIVNDFQKGDIAEGYSVSREKKESFPLTVTSAQKNPTAFYLCASSPGRVGGYTFGSGTRLTVV.